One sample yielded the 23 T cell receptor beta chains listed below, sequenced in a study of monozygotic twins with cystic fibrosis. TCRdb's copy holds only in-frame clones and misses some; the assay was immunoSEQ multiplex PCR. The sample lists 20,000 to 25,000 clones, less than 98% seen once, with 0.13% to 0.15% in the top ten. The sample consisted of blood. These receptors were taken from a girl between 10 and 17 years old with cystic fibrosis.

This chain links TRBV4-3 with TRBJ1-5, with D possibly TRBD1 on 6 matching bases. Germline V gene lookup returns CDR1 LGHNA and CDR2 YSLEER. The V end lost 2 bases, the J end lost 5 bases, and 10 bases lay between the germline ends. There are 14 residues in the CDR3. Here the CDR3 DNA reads TGCGCCAGCAGCCAACTGCGGACAGATCAGCCCCAGCATTTT. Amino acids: CASSQLRTDQPQHF.

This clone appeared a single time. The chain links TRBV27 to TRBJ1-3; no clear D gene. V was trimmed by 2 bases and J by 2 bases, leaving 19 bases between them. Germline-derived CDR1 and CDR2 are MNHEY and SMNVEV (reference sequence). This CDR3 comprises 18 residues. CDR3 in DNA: TGTGCCAGCAGTTTACCTGCGGCTCGTAAGTTCCCTGGAAACACCATATATTTT. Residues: CASSLPAARKFPGNTIYF.

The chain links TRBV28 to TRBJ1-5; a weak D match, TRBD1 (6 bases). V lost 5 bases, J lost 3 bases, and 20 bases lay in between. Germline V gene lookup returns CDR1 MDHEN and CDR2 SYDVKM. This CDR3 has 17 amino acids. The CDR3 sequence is CASSHFGGGLLNQPQHF. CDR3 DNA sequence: TGTGCCAGCAGTCATTTCGGGGGGGGCTTACTCAATCAGCCCCAGCATTTT.

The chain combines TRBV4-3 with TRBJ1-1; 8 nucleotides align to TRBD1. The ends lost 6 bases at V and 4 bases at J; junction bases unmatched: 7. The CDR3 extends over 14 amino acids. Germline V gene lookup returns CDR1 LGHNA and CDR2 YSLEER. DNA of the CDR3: TGCGCCAGCAGTCCCACAGGGGGAGGCACTGAAGCTTTCTTT. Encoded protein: CASSPTGGGTEAFF.

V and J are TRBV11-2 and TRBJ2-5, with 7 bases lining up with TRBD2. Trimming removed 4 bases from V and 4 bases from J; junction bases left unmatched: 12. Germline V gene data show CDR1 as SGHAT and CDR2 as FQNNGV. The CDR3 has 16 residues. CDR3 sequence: CASSSSVLAIGETQYF. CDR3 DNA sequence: TGTGCCAGCAGCTCCTCAGTACTAGCGATTGGAGAGACCCAGTACTTC.

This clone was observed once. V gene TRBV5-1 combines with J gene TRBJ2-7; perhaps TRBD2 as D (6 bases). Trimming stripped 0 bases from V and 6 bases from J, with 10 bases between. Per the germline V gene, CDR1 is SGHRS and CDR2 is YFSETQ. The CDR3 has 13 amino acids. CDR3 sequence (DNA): TGCGCCAGCAGCTTGGAGGAGGGGAGCGAGCAGTACTTC. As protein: CASSLEEGSEQYF.

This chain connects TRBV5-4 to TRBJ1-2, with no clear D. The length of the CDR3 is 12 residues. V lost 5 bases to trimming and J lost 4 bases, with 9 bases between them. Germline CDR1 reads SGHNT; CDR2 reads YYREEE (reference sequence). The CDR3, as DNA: TGTGCCAGCAGTCTACCTAGCTATGGCTACACCTTC. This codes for CASSLPSYGYTF.

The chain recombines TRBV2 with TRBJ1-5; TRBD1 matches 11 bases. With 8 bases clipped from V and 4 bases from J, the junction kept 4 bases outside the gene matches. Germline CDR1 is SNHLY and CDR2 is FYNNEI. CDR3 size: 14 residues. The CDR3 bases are TGTGCCAGCTGTGGACAGGGGGCTAATCAGCCCCAGCATTTT. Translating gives CASCGQGANQPQHF.

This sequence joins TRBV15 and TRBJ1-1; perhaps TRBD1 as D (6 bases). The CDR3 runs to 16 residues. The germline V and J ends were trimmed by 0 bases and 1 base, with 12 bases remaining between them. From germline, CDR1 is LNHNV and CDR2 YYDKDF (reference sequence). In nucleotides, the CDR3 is TGTGCCACCAGCAGAGACCTCAGGGGCTCGAACACTGAAGCTTTCTTT. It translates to CATSRDLRGSNTEAFF.

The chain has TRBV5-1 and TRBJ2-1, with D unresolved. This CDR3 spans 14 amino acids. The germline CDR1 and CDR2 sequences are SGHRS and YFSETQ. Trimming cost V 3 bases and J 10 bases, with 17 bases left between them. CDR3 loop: CASSSLSQPGEQFF. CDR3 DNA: TGCGCCAGCAGCTCTCTTTCCCAACCTGGAGAGCAGTTCTTC.

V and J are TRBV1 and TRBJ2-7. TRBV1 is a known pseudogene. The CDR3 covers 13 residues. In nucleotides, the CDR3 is TGCACCAGCAGCCAAGGGACCTCATACGAGCAGTACGTC. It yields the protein CTSSQGTSYEQYV.

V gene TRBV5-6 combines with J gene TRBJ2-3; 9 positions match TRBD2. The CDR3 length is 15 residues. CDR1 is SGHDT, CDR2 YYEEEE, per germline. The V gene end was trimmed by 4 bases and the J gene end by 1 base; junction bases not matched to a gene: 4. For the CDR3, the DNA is TGTGCCAGCAGCCAAAGACTAGCGGGCACAGATACGCAGTATTTT. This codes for CASSQRLAGTDTQYF.

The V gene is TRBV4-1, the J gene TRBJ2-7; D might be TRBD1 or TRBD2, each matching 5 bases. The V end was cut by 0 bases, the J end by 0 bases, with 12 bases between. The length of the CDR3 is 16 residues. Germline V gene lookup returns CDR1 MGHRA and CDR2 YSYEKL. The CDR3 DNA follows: TGCGCCAGCAGCCAAGATTGGGGGTCAAGCTCCTACGAGCAGTACGTC. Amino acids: CASSQDWGSSSYEQYV.

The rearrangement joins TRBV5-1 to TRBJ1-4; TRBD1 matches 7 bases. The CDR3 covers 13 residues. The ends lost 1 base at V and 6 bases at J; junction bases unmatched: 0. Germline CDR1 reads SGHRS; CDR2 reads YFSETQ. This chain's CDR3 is CASSLTGDEKLFF. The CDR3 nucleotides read TGCGCCAGCAGCTTGACAGGGGATGAAAAACTGTTTTTT.

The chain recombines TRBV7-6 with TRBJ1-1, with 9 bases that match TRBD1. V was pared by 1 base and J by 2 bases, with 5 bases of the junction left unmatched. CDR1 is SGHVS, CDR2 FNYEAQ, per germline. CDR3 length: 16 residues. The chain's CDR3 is CASSLGGDRDNTEAFF. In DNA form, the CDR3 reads TGTGCCAGCAGCTTAGGGGGGGACAGGGACAACACTGAAGCTTTCTTT.

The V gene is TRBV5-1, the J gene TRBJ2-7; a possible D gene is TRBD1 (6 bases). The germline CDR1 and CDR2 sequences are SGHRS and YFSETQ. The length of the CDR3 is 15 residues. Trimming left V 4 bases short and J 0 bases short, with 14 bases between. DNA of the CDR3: TGCGCCAGCAGCGCCGGGACACAGACCTCCTACGAGCAGTACTTC. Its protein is CASSAGTQTSYEQYF.

CDR3 sequence: CASSFHRGGEQYF. The CDR3 DNA reads TGTGCCAGCAGTTTCCACAGGGGTGGCGAGCAGTACTTC. The rearrangement uses TRBV27 and TRBJ2-7; 7 bases align to TRBD1. Germline CDR1 is MNHEY and CDR2 is SMNVEV (reference sequence). CDR3 size: 13 residues. V gave up 3 bases and J gave up 6 bases; unmatched junction bases: 5.

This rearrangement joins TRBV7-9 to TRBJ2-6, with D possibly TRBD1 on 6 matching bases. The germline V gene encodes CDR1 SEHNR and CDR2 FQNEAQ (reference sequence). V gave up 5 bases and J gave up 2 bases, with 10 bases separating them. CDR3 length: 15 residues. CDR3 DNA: TGTGCCAGCAGCACACAGGGCACTGGGGCCAACGTCCTGACTTTC. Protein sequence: CASSTQGTGANVLTF.

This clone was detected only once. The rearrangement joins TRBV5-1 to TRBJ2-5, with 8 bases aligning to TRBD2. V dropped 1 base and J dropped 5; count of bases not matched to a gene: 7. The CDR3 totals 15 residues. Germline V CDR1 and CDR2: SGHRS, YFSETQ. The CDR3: CASSLNQRELETQYF. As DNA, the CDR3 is TGCGCCAGCAGCTTGAACCAGCGGGAGTTGGAGACCCAGTACTTC. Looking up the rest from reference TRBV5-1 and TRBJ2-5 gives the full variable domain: KAGVTQTPRYLIKTRGQQVTLSCSPISGHRSVSWYQQTPGQGLQFLFEYFSETQRNKGNFPGRFSGRQFSNSRSEMNVSTLELGDSALYLCASSLNQRELETQYFGPGTRLLVL.

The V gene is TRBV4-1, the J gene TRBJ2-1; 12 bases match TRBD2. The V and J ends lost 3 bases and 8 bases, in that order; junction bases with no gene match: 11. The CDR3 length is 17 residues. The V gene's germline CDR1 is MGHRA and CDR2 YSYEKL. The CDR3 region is CASSQASGRGTRDEQFF. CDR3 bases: TGCGCCAGCAGCCAGGCTAGCGGGAGGGGTACTCGGGATGAGCAGTTCTTC.

CDR3 protein: CASSVAGGGNTEAFF. DNA for the CDR3: TGTGCCAGCAGCGTAGCGGGGGGCGGGAACACTGAAGCTTTCTTT. The J gene is TRBJ1-1, the V gene TRBV9; a weak D match, TRBD1 (6 bases). The CDR3 totals 15 residues. Trimming shortened V by 0 bases and J by 1 base, and 10 bases separated the two germline ends. Germline CDR1 SGDLS, CDR2 YYNGEE. The variable domain in full, with the rest retrieved from reference TRBV9 and TRBJ1-1, is DSGVTQTPKHLITATGQRVTLRCSPRSGDLSVYWYQQSLDQGLQFLIQYYNGEERAKGNILERFSAQQFPDLHSELNLSSLELGDSALYFCASSVAGGGNTEAFFGQGTRLTVV.

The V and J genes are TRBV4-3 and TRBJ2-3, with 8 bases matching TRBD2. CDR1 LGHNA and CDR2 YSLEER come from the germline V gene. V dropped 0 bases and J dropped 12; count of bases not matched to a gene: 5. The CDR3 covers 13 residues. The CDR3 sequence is CASSQDISGDQYF. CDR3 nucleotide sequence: TGCGCCAGCAGCCAAGATATTAGCGGGGACCAGTATTTT.

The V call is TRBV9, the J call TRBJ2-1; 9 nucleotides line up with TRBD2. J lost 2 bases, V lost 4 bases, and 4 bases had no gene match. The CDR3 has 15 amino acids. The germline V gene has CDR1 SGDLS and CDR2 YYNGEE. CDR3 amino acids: CASSTAGGAYNEQFF. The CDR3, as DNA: TGTGCCAGCAGCACAGCGGGAGGCGCCTACAATGAGCAGTTCTTC. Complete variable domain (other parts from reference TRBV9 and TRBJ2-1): DSGVTQTPKHLITATGQRVTLRCSPRSGDLSVYWYQQSLDQGLQFLIQYYNGEERAKGNILERFSAQQFPDLHSELNLSSLELGDSALYFCASSTAGGAYNEQFFGPGTRLTVL.